What follows describes a single T cell receptor beta chain. Only a few counts were recorded for this clonotype. Its antigen is unknown. No much larger clonotype is one base removed from it; base qualities were not supplied. Ficoll-Paque density gradient centrifugation was used to isolate PBMCs. These reads were obtained on an Illumina NovaSeq 6000. cDNA libraries for TCRalpha and TCRbeta were prepared by 5'RACE using constant-segment primers, with sample barcodes and unique molecular identifiers added. Trizol reagent was used to extract RNA from every sample. Library amplification was performed in two PCR steps, and a second sample barcode and Illumina TruSeq adapters were introduced in the second step. Sequencing of the libraries was done on an Illumina NovaSeq, producing 2 x 150 bp paired-end reads. The paper's processing steps were these. With migec v1.2.7, reads were demultiplexed and then collapsed into UMI-guided consensus sequences. Using mixcr v2.1.11, the UMI consensuses were aligned to TRA and TRB V and J templates and assembled into clonotypes. Expanded or contracted clonotypes were those called significant by both edgeR and NoisET, with noise models trained on biological replicates. For edgeR calls, a false discovery rate-adjusted p below 0.01 and a log2 fold-change threshold of 1 were applied. As an exploratory analysis of dynamics, PCA with hierarchical clustering was applied to max-normalized trajectories of the 1000 most abundant clonotypes. Separately sequenced CD4+ and CD8+ repertoires were used to assign the CD4 or CD8 phenotype of responding clones. Through fastp at Q25 and MiXCR, TCRdb rebuilt clones from the public reads, retaining in-frame beta chains. Every entry covers one CDR3 protein and lists the most common genes and DNA from its rows. These V and J calls are TCRdb output, not the study's own analysis. This sample gives roughly 480,000 distinct CDR3 sequences in total; around a quarter of them show up just once. The biggest ten clones account for 12% of the sample.

The germline V gene encodes CDR1 SGHTA and CDR2 FQGTGA. There are 14 amino acids in the CDR3, from cysteine to phenylalanine inclusive. Solely the CDR3 DNA is kept, with 42 bases framed from the first base. V loses 5 bases of germline sequence and J loses 3 bases, and the interval between the two ends is 12 bases. This entry comes from a study of T-cell memory formation after mild COVID-19 (dated by TCRdb to the early 2020s). For the study in its entirety: TCR sequence clusters from the two donors were found to be largely donor specific. In two donors, T-cell clones that expanded and contracted after mild COVID-19 were tracked by sequencing TCRalpha and TCRbeta repertoires over time. Two young, previously healthy adult volunteers, one female and one male, were included in the cohort. Findings and caveats that apply to the study as a whole: Some responding clones were detected in pre-infection memory, suggesting pre-existing cross-reactive memory T cells joined the SARS-CoV-2 response. Whether the second-wave clones peaking on day 37 were SARS-CoV-2 specific was not confirmed. The study included only a couple of mild cases, and larger cohorts that include severe cases with pre-infection samples were judged to be necessary. Contracting CD4+ clones were located mainly in the CM and EM memory subsets, whereas CD8+ clones were found to be enriched in EMRA. Balanced CD4/CD8 phenotypes were observed for clones contracting from day 15 to 85, whereas a bias towards CD4+ was observed for a second wave of clones expanding from day 15 to 37.

Recombination linked TRBV7-3 to TRBJ2-3, and perhaps TRBD2 as D gene, on 5 matching bases. This receptor was taken from an adult woman who had mild COVID-19 (a few samples of this study predate the infection). The sample titles of this study are shuffled in the database, so cell type and time point are left out; the donor was told from shared clones. Material: PBMCs or a T cell subset sorted from them (not recorded which). For the CDR3, the sequence is CASSADPGTDTQYF. The DNA reads TGTGCCAGCAGCGCGGATCCGGGAACAGATACGCAGTATTTT.